One TCR beta chain is described in this entry. Its specificity is unknown. This sample was included in a study of monozygotic twins with inflammatory bowel disease. Study-level points and caveats: The analysis yielded no support for one strong signal or clonotype associated with IBD. No separation of different T cell subtypes was possible.

With eight separate reactions per sample, the authors made cDNA. One entry per CDR3 protein, without DNA, is what TCRdb gives after re-calling the 5' RACE reads. In total, the table holds around 230,000 distinct CDR3 sequences. The CDR3 extends over 14 amino acids. Germline loops: CDR1 WSHSY, CDR2 SAAADI. The chain has TRBV10-2 and TRBJ2-7; the D call from TCRdb, TRBD2, cannot be confirmed without DNA. Input material: blood. This sequence was found in a human donor with ulcerative colitis or Crohn's disease, or a healthy co-twin of an affected twin (not recorded which). The CDR3: CASSELAGGYEQYF.